This T cell receptor beta chain originates from a study of blood T cell repertoires in COVID-19. Study details: Sources were T cells, B-cell-depleted T cells, or PBMCs; the material itself was cDNA or gDNA.

The authors' processing: The authors estimated nucleated cell counts from reference gene primer amplification. Sequenced by immunoSEQ multiplex PCR; TCRdb stores in-frame clones only, minus some. V and J calls and clone size follow that table, whereas D and trimming were derived from the DNA. Among 150,000 to 200,000 clones listed, approximately 90% were seen once. Germline assignment: CDR1 MNHEY and CDR2 SMNVEV (reference sequence). V lost 4 bases and J lost 7; bases outside the gene matches: 10. The CDR3 runs 16 residues. The chain joins TRBV27 to TRBJ1-6; 7 positions agree with TRBD1. This clonotype was sampled from a human donor in a cohort sampled during active COVID-19. Sequencing input: peripheral blood. CDR3 in amino acids: CASSSTPDRRNSPLHF. The CDR3 nucleotides are TGTGCCAGCAGTTCCACCCCGGACAGGCGGAATTCACCCCTCCACTTT.